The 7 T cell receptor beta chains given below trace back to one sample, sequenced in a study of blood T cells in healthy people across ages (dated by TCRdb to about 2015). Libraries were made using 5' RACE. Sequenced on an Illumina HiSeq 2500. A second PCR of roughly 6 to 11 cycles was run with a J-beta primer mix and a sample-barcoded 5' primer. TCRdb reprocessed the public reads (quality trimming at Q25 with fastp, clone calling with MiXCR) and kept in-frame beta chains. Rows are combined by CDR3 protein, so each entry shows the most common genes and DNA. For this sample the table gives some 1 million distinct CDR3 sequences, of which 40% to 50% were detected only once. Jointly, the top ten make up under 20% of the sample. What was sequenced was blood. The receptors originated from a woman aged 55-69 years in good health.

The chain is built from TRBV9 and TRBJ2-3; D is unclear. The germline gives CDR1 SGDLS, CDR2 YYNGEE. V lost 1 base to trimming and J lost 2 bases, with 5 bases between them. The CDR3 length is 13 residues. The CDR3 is CASSVIPTDTQYF. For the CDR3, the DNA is TGTGCCAGCAGCGTAATCCCCACAGATACGCAGTATTTT.

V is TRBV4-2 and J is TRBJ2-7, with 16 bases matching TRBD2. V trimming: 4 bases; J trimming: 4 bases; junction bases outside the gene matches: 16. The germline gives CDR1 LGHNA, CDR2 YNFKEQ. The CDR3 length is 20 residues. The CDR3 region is CASSPTWTGTSGRVLYEQYF. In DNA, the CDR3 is TGTGCCAGCAGCCCAACCTGGACCGGGACTAGCGGGAGGGTTTTGTACGAGCAGTACTTC.

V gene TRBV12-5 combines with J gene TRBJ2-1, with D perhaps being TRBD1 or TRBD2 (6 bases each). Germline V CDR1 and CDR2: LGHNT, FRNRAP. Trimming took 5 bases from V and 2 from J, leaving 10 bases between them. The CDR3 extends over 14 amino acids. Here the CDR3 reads CASGRGEPYNEQFF. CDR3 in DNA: TGTGCTAGTGGTAGGGGGGAGCCCTACAATGAGCAGTTCTTC.

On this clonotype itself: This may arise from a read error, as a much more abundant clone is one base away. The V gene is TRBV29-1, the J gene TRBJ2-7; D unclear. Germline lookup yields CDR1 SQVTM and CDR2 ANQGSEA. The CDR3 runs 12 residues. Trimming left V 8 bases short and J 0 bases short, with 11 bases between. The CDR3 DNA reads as TGCAGCTACACCGATGGCTCCTACGAGCAGTACTTC. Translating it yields CSYTDGSYEQYF.

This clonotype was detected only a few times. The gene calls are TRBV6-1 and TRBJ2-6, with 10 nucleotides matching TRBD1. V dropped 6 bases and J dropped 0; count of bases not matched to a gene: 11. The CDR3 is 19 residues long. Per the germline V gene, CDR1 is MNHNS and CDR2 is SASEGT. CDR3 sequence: CASRNFRDRGNSGANVLTF. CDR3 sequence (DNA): TGTGCCAGCAGGAATTTCCGGGACAGGGGCAACTCTGGGGCCAACGTCCTGACTTTC.

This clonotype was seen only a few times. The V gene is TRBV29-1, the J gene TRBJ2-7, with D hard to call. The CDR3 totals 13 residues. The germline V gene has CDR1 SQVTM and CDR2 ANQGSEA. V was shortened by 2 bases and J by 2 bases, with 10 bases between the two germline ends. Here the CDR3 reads CSVETNRPYEQYF. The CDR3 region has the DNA TGCAGCGTTGAAACTAACCGTCCCTACGAGCAGTACTTC.

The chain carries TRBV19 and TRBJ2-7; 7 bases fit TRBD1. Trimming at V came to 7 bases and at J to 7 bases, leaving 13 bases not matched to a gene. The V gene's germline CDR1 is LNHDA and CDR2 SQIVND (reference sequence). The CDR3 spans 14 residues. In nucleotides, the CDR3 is TGTGCCAGTAAAAGGACAGGTGCCTACAATGAGCAGTACTTC. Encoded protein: CASKRTGAYNEQYF. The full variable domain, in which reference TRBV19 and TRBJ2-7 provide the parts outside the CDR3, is DGGITQSPKYLFRKEGQNVTLSCEQNLNHDAMYWYRQDPGQGLRLIYYSQIVNDFQKGDIAEGYSVSREKKESFPLTVTSAQKNPTAFYLCASKRTGAYNEQYFGPGTRLTVT.